This T cell receptor (beta chain) was obtained from a study of monozygotic twins with cystic fibrosis. Whole-study findings and limits: Median Simpson clonality of 0.0095 suggested naive T cells predominated. Co-twins had the most similar V usage for 13 of 16 pairs, J for 8. In this small cohort, shared CDR3 numbers showed no association with age, concordance or disease severity.

The ends were cut back, 4 bases at V and 0 bases at J, with 15 bases in the middle. Germline CDR1 and CDR2: MNHEY and SVGAGI. The CDR3 contains 16 residues. A note on this clone: No antigen is known for it.

Method: immunoSEQ multiplex PCR; TCRdb's copy keeps in-frame clones and lacks some. The sample contains 36,000 or so clones, around nine tenths of which appear only once. The sequenced material came from blood. The receptor's source is a boy younger than 10 with cystic fibrosis. V and J are TRBV6-5 and TRBJ1-1, with D possibly TRBD1 on 5 matching bases. The chain's CDR3 is CASSWGYGVMNTEAFF. In DNA form, the CDR3 reads TGTGCCAGCAGTTGGGGGTACGGCGTCATGAACACTGAAGCTTTCTTT.